This T cell receptor beta chain originates from a study of siplizumab effects on memory and regulatory T cells. V dropped 5 bases and J dropped 6 bases, with 15 bases sitting between them. The length of the CDR3 is 14 residues. Germline CDR1 and CDR2: SGHRS and YFSETQ. This clone was seen just once. In each sample, about 10^5 TCR templates were assayed. This table comes from immunoSEQ multiplex PCR, and its TCRdb copy is limited to in-frame clones, with some not included. This sample has about 100,000 clones, with around 94% found just once. Sequencing was done on a sample of Tregs sorted from blood. This chain joins TRBV5-1 and TRBJ2-1; D ambiguous. The origin of this receptor is a human donor in good health. CDR3 nucleotide sequence: TGCGCCAGCAGAGGACCCCCCCTCCCCAATGAGCAGTTCTTC. The encoded protein is CASRGPPLPNEQFF.